The present T cell receptor beta chain was sequenced within a study of cytomegalovirus exposure and HLA in healthy donors. Overall study results and limits: TCR beta V- and J-gene trimming was later associated with a missense DCLRE1C variant.

Points on this clone: Its specificity is unknown. The germline gene is not matched at one end of the junction; a read error may be the cause.

The CDR3 runs 12 residues. CDR1 and CDR2 from the germline V gene are SGHTA and FQGNSA. The PCR was carried out with 60 Vbeta primers and 13 Jbeta primers. Produced via immunoSEQ multiplex PCR; TCRdb's table is partial and in-frame only. The table includes some 110,000 clones, roughly 79% detected once. The rearrangement uses TRBV7-2 and TRBJ2-1; no firm D call. Sequencing input: PBMCs. The sequence was obtained from a male donor in good health and CMV-seronegative. The DNA for the CDR3 is TGTGCCAGCAGTTTCTCCTCCAATGAGCAGTTCTTC. It translates to CASSFSSNEQFF.